What follows is one T cell receptor (beta chain) and its context. The sample comes from a study of blood T cell repertoires in COVID-19. The data were produced by immunoSEQ multiplex PCR, yet TCRdb's version contains in-frame clones alone and is incomplete. This sample has hundreds of thousands of clones, with around 80% found just once. Germline lookup yields CDR1 LGHNA and CDR2 YSLEER. The ends were cut back, 0 bases at V and 7 bases at J, with 9 bases in the middle. The CDR3 length is 13 residues. The sequence came from a man between 35 and 55 years old with acute or convalescent COVID-19. The chain is built from TRBV4-3 and TRBJ2-5, with a possible D match to TRBD1 (5 bases). Input material: peripheral blood. The CDR3 reads CASSQEYRGTQYF. CDR3 DNA sequence: TGCGCCAGCAGCCAAGAGTATAGGGGGACCCAGTACTTC.